This TCR beta chain was profiled in a study of blood T cell repertoires in COVID-19. Looking at the study overall: Samples representing acute and convalescent COVID-19 were sourced from the United States, Italy and Spain. Sample material is recorded as cDNA or gDNA derived from T cells, B-cell-depleted T cells, or PBMCs.

In the original analysis: Amplifying reference gene primers gave estimates of nucleated cell counts. Libraries were prepared by immunoSEQ multiplex PCR; TCRdb keeps only in-frame clonotypes and omits some of them. The V and J calls and clone size were taken over from that table, and D and trimming were inferred from the DNA. The table has roughly 310,000 clones, roughly 90% seen once. Between the trimmed V and J ends, which lost 1 base and 5 bases, there was a span of 16 bases. This CDR3 is built from 16 residues. Germline V gene lookup returns CDR1 KGHSH and CDR2 LQKENI. Sequencing input: peripheral blood. The clonotype originates from a woman aged 45-65 years with active or convalescent COVID-19. The genes are TRBV18 and TRBJ2-3, with TRBD2 as a possible D gene (6 bases). The CDR3 DNA reads as TGTGCCAGCTCACCACTTCCCGGGGGAGTAAGAGATACGCAGTATTTT. Its protein product is CASSPLPGGVRDTQYF.